Reported below is one TCR beta chain. Antigen: not known. This PCR relied on a set of 60 Vbeta primers and 13 Jbeta primers. Profiled with immunoSEQ multiplex PCR; TCRdb holds only in-frame clones, not every one. The top ten clones hold more than 0.95% of a sample with some 140,000 clones, approximately 80% of them seen once. The data were taken from a study of cytomegalovirus exposure and HLA in healthy donors. CDR1 and CDR2 from the germline V gene are SNHLY and FYNNEI. CDR3 length: 14 amino acids. The V gene lost 5 bases and the J gene lost 3 bases, with 11 bases spanning the gap. Findings and limits, study-wide: Cytomegalovirus-associated status was assigned to 164 TCR beta chains.

The receptor's source is a man aged 50 or older in good health and CMV-seronegative. Sequencing used PBMCs. The rearrangement links TRBV2 to TRBJ1-3; D remains ambiguous. This chain's CDR3 is CASSSTTFGNTIYF. The CDR3 coding sequence is TGTGCCAGCAGTAGCACGACATTTGGAAACACCATATATTTT.